This T cell receptor (beta chain) was sequenced in a study of T cells after yellow fever vaccination. Whole-study context: Researchers used SMART-Seq v4 Ultra Low Input to prepare fractions that had low cell numbers. Study conclusions and caveats: Repertoires sorted by FACS could include abundant clonotypes that are contaminants from the bulk population. Most primary-vaccination clones recurred post-booster (approximately 96% CD4, 88% CD8).

The authors made TCR cDNA by 5'RACE template switching, adding a universal primer site and UMIs. MiXCR, applied by TCRdb to the 5' RACE reads, yields one record per CDR3 protein. This sample has roughly 340,000 distinct CDR3 sequences, with around 3.9% found just once. This clonotype was seen many times. No antigen is known for it. The V segment lost 2 bases and the J segment 5 bases; nucleotides outside the gene matches: 10. This CDR3 spans 17 amino acids. Germline CDR1 is DFQATT and CDR2 is SNEGSKA (reference sequence). The starting material was PBMCs, obtained 5 days after the yellow fever booster vaccination. The TCR comes from a man younger than 35 who received the YFV17D yellow fever vaccine. The chain couples TRBV20-1 to TRBJ2-5; 14 bases map to TRBD2. CDR3 loop: CSARLMRTSGGWETQYF. CDR3 DNA: TGCAGTGCTAGACTCATGCGGACTAGCGGGGGGTGGGAGACCCAGTACTTC.